This TCR beta chain was observed in a study of blood T cell repertoires in COVID-19. At the level of the study: Samples came from the United States, Italy and Spain, spanning acute and convalescent COVID-19. The analysed material was cDNA or gDNA that came from T cells, B-cell-depleted T cells, or PBMCs.

The germline gives CDR1 SGHRS, CDR2 YFSETQ. The CDR3 is made up of 15 amino acids. V was clipped by 1 base and J by 3 bases; unmatched bases: 4. Original handling: Amplifying reference gene primers gave estimates of nucleated cell counts. Libraries were prepared by immunoSEQ multiplex PCR; TCRdb keeps only in-frame clonotypes and omits some of them. The V and J calls and clone size were taken over from that table, and D and trimming were inferred from the DNA. The sample lists 310,000 or so clones, roughly 87% occurring once. This TCR was recovered from a woman aged 50 to 65 who had recovered from COVID-19. The specimen was peripheral blood. The genes are TRBV5-1 and TRBJ1-1, with 9 bases matching TRBD1. CDR3 sequence reads: CASSLNRGPYTEAFF. The DNA of the CDR3 is TGCGCCAGCAGCTTGAACAGGGGGCCGTACACTGAAGCTTTCTTT.